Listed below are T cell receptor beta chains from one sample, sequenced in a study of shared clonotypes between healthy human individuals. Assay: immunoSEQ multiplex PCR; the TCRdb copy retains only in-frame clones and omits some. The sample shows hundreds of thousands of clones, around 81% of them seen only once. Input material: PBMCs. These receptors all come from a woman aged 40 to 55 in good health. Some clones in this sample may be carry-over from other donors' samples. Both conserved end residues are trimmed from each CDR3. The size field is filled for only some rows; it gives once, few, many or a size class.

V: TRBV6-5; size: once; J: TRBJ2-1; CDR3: ASSYGSAGGREQF
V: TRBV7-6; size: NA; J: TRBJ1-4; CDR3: ASSLAVQGEEKLF
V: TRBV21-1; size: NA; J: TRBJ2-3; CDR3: ASSKVRRGEIGSTDTQY
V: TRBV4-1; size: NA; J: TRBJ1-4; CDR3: ASSRRFNEKLF
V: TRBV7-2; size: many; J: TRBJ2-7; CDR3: ASSLAIQGSYEQY
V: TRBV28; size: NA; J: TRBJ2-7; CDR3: ASSFSGIAYEQY
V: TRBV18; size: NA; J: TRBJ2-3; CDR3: ASSPQTSRTDTQY
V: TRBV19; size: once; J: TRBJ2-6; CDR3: ASSRAGGSSGANVLT
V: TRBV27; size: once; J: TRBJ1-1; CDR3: ASSLSYLDTEAF
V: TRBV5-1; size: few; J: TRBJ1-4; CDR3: ASSSGEKLF
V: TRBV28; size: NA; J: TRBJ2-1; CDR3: ASSLLGGARRNNEQF
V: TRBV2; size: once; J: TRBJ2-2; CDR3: ASSLQGRTGELF
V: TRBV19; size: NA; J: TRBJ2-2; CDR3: ASRRDRGDTGELF
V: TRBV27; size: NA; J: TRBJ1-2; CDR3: ASSLRSGNRYGYT
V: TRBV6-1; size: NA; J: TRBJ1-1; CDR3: ASGWDRINTEAF
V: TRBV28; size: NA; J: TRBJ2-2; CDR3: ATRQGVNTGELF
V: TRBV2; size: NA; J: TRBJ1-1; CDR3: ASSPEEGYTEAF
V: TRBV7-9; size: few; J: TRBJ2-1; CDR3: ASSLVGFEQF
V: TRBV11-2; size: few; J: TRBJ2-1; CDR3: ASSGPGLVSPEQF
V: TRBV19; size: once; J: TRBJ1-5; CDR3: ASSMREGASNQPQH
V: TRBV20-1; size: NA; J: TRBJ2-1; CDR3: SARQVNEQF
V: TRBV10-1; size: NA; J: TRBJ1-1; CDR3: ASSESAGRTEAF
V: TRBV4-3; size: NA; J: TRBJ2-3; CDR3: ASSQDGWGTDTQY
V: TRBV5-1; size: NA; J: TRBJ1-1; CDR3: ASSFRSTTQSNTEAF
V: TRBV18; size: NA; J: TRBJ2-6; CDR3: ASSPSSGANVLT
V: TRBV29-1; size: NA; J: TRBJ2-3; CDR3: SVGVGALDTQY
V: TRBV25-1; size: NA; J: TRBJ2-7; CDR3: ATPGRGFYYEQY
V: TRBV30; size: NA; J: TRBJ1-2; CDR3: AAIDRGRSGAYGYT
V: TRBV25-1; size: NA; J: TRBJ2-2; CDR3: ASSGITGIASGELF
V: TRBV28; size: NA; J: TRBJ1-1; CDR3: ASSLTGVGRTEAF
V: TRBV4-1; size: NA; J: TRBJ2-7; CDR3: ASSQEGRRENEQY
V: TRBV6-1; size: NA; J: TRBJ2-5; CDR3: ASSEVAGSQETQY
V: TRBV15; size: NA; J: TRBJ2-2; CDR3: ATSRVGNTGELF
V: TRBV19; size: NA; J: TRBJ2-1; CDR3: ASSPLPSPGNEQF
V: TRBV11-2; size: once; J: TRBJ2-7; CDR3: ASSSIRQGRVDEQY
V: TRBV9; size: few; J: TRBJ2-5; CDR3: ASSVGTGTVQETQY
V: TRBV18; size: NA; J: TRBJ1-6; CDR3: ASSPRDTNNSPLH
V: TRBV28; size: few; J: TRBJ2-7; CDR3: ASSLQTYEQY
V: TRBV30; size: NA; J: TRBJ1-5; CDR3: AWSQNPNQPQH
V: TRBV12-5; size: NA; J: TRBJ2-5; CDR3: ASGSATEETQY
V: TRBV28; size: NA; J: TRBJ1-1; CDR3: ASSNQGAQNTEAF
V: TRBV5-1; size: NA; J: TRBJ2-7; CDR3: ASSLEGAGDEQY
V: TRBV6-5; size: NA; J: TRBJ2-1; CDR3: ASSHRTGINEQF
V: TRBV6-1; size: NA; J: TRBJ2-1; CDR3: ASSERGVDPQLAGVPNEQF
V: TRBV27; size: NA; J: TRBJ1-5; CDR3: ASSLGRGRGSNQPQH
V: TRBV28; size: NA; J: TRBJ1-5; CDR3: ASSSPGQGNNQPQH
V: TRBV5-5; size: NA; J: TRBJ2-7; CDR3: ASSRLKGTYEQY
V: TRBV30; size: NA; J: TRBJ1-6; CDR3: AWTMDSGSSPLH
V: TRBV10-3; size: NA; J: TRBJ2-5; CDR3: AISESDGETQY